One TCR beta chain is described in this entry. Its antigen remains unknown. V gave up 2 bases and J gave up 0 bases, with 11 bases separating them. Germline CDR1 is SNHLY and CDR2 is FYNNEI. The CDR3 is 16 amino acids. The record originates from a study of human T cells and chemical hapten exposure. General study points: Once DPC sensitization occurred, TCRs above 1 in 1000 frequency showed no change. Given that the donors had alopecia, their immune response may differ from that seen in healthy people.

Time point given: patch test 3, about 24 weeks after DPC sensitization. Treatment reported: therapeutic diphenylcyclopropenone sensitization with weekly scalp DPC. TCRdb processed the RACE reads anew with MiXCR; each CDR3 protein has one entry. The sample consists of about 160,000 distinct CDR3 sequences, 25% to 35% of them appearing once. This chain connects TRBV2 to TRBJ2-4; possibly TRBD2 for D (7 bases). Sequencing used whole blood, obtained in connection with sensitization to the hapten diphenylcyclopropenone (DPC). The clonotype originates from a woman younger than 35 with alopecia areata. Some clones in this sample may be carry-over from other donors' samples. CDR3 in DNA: TGTGCCAGCAGTGAATGGGGGGGCGAAGCCAAAAACATTCAGTACTTC. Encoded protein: CASSEWGGEAKNIQYF.